This entry features one TCR beta chain sequence. Authors' analysis steps: Reference gene primer amplification gave nucleated cell count estimates. The protocol was immunoSEQ multiplex PCR, while the TCRdb copy is restricted to in-frame clones and leaves out a portion. Clone size and V and J calls were adopted from that table, with D and trimming inferred from the DNA. This sample has 91,000 or so clones; 87% occur once, and the top ten carry 15% to 17%. The source of the sample is a study of blood T cell repertoires in COVID-19. Study summary: The origin of the acute and convalescent COVID-19 samples was the United States, Italy and Spain. PBMCs, B-cell-depleted T cells, or T cells were the source of the cDNA or gDNA that made up the material.

CDR3 length: 15 amino acids. V was clipped by 3 bases and J by 7 bases; unmatched bases: 6. Looked up from germline, CDR1 is KGHSH and CDR2 is LQKENI. The sample taken for sequencing was peripheral blood. The genes are TRBV18 and TRBJ2-1, with 10 nucleotides matching TRBD1. This TCR was sampled from a human donor in a cohort sampled during active COVID-19. The CDR3 DNA reads TGTGCCAGCTCACCCGGGACAGGGGTTAGGAATGAGCAGTTCTTC. Its translation is CASSPGTGVRNEQFF.